The present entry profiles one T cell receptor beta chain with its context. The antigen is undetermined. Germline CDR1 reads MGHRA; CDR2 reads YSYEKL. Trimming took 3 bases from V and 2 from J, leaving 11 bases between them. This CDR3 has 15 amino acids. TCRdb used MiXCR to reprocess the multiplex PCR reads, holding one entry per CDR3 protein. The sample includes about 200,000 distinct CDR3 sequences, approximately 33% of them seen just once. This record belongs to a study of breast tumors, draining lymph nodes, adjacent tissues. Study-wide points: Data only fit, rather than demonstrated, lymph node origin of most tumor T cells.

Samples came from axillary lymph nodes draining the breast cancer. The TCR originated in a female donor with breast cancer. Some clones in this sample may be carry-over from other donors' samples. The sample was axillary lymph node tissue. J is TRBJ1-5 and V is TRBV4-1, with a weak D call TRBD1 (5 bases). CDR3 protein: CASSQQGVGNQPQHF. The CDR3 nucleotides read TGCGCCAGCAGCCAGCAGGGAGTGGGCAATCAGCCCCAGCATTTT.